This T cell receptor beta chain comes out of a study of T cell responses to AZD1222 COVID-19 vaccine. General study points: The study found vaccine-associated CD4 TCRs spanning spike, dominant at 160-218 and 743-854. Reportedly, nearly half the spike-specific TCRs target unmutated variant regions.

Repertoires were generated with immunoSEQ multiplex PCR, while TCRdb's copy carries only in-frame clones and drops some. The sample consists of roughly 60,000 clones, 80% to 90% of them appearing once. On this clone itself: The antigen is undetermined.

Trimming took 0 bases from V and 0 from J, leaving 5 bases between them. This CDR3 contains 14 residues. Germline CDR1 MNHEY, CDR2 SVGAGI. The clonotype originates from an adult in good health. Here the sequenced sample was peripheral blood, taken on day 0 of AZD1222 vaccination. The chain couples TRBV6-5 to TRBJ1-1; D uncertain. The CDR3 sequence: CASSYSNLNTEAFF. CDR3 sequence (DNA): TGTGCCAGCAGTTACTCGAACTTGAACACTGAAGCTTTCTTT.